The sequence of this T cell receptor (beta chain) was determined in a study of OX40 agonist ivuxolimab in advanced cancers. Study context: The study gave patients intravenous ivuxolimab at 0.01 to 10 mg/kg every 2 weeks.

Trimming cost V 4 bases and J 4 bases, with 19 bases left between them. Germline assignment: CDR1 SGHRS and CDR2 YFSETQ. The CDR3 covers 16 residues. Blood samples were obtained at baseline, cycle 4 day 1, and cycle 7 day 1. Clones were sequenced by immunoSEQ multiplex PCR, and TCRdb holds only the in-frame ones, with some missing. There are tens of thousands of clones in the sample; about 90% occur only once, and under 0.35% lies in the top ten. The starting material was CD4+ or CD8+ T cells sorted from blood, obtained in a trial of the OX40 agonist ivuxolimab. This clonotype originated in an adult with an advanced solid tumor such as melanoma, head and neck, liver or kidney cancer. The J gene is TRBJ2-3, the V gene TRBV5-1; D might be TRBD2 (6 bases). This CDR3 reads CASSIGTSSLADTQYF. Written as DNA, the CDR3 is TGCGCCAGCAGCATCGGGACTTCCTCCCTCGCAGATACGCAGTATTTT.